What follows are 20 T cell receptor beta chains derived from one specimen sequenced in a study of T cells after yellow fever vaccination. TCRdb reprocessed the 5' RACE reads via MiXCR and lists one record per CDR3 protein. In the table there are around 340,000 distinct CDR3 sequences, roughly 9.4% of which are singletons. This specimen was PBMCs, taken on the day of the first yellow fever vaccination. The receptors were gathered from a man aged 18 to 29 who received the YFV17D yellow fever vaccine.

The J gene is TRBJ1-1, the V gene TRBV19; 7 nucleotides line up with TRBD1. Unmatched junction bases numbered 9, after V lost 6 bases and J lost 5 bases. The V gene's germline CDR1 is LNHDA and CDR2 SQIVND (reference sequence). The CDR3 contains 14 residues. The DNA of the CDR3 is TGTGCCAGTAGATCGAGACAGGGAGGGACTGAAGCTTTCTTT. This translates into CASRSRQGGTEAFF.

V gene TRBV14 combines with J gene TRBJ1-6, with D unresolved. The CDR3 covers 15 residues. The germline gives CDR1 SGHDN, CDR2 FVKESK. V gave up 1 base and J gave up 7 bases, with 11 bases separating them. The CDR3 DNA reads TGTGCCAGCAGCCAAGTTCGTCAGACCAATTCACCCCTCCACTTT. Its protein product is CASSQVRQTNSPLHF.

A remark on this clonotype: In this CDR3 the conserved last residue, phenylalanine or tryptophan, is missing, so a read error is likely. CDR3 nucleotides: TGTGCCAGCAGCCTCCCAGCATACGGCAATTCACCCCTCCACTGT. Its protein product is CASSLPAYGNSPLHC. The genes are TRBV11-2 and TRBJ1-6, with D hard to call. CDR3 length equals 15 residues. Germline loops: CDR1 SGHAT, CDR2 FQNNGV. The ends were cut back, 5 bases at V and 7 bases at J, with 15 bases in the middle.

The CDR3: CASRPFGAGAETQYF. CDR3 nucleotide sequence: TGTGCCAGCAGACCGTTTGGGGCCGGAGCAGAGACCCAGTACTTC. The chain is built from TRBV6-2 or TRBV6-3 and TRBJ2-5; possibly TRBD1 for D (5 bases). The CDR3 contains 15 residues. The germline gives CDR1 MNHEY, CDR2 SVGEGT. V shed 6 bases and J shed 4 bases, with 18 bases lying between them.

The chain combines TRBV24-1 with TRBJ2-3; D not resolved. Germline values: CDR1 KGHDR, CDR2 SFDVKD. Between the trimmed V and J ends, which lost 7 bases and 4 bases, there was a span of 8 bases. The CDR3 extends over 12 amino acids. The CDR3 region is CATSENPDTQYF. In nucleotides, the CDR3 is TGTGCCACCAGCGAGAATCCAGATACGCAGTATTTT.

This clonotype was found many times. The chain has TRBV5-1 and TRBJ2-7, with D possibly matching TRBD1 (5 bases). Trimming pared 0 bases from V and 5 bases from J, leaving 6 bases between. CDR1 SGHRS and CDR2 YFSETQ come from the germline V gene. The CDR3 length is 12 residues. The CDR3 here is CASSLEGNEQYV. In DNA form, the CDR3 reads TGCGCCAGCAGCTTGGAGGGGAACGAGCAGTACGTC.

This clonotype was counted between two and nine times. The chain recombines TRBV21-1 with TRBJ2-7; the table calls TRBD1, which could not be checked here. TRBV21-1 corresponds to a pseudogene. CDR3 length: 14 residues. The chain's CDR3 is CASSKGQGVNEQYV. The CDR3 DNA is TGTGCCAGCAGCAAGGGACAGGGAGTAAACGAGCAGTACGTC.

The V call is TRBV7-8, the J call TRBJ2-1; 12 positions agree with TRBD2. The CDR3 sequence is 12 residues long. After removal of 5 bases from V and 13 bases from J, the junction contained 3 bases not matched to a gene. The V gene's germline CDR1 is SGHVS and CDR2 FQNEAQ. CDR3 DNA: TGTGCCAGCAGCCAGACTAGCGGGGGACAGTTCTTC. It specifies CASSQTSGGQFF. Combining the CDR3 with reference TRBV7-8 and TRBJ2-1 gives the whole variable domain GAGVSQSPRYKVAKRGQDVALRCDPISGHVSLFWYQQALGQGPEFLTYFQNEAQLDKSGLPSDRFFAERPEGSVSTLKIQRTQQEDSAVYLCASSQTSGGQFFGPGTRLTVL.

The V gene is TRBV6-2 or TRBV6-3, the J gene TRBJ1-5; D call uncertain. Germline CDR1 is MNHEY and CDR2 is SVGEGT. This CDR3 contains 13 residues. V shed 7 bases and J shed 1 base, with 8 bases lying between them. For the CDR3, the DNA is TGTGCCAGCAAGACTCGGAGCAATCAGCCCCAGCATTTT. This encodes CASKTRSNQPQHF.

J is TRBJ1-1 and V is TRBV5-5; D may be TRBD1 (5 bases). The CDR3 runs 15 residues. Germline V gene sequence: CDR1 SGHKS, CDR2 YYEKEE (reference sequence). The V and J ends lost 2 bases and 1 base respectively, with 12 bases between them. The CDR3 nucleotides are TGTGCCAGCAGCTTTGGCCAGGGCCGGAACACTGAAGCTTTCTTT. Protein sequence: CASSFGQGRNTEAFF.

The rearrangement links TRBV11-2 to TRBJ1-2, with TRBD1 as a possible D gene (5 bases). The germline V gene has CDR1 SGHAT and CDR2 FQNNGV. V was trimmed by 3 bases and J by 8 bases, leaving 22 bases between them. The CDR3 contains 16 residues. The CDR3 bases are TGTGCCAGCAGCTTCTGGGTGAAAGGGGCCGGCCCCGGCTACACCTTC. It codes for CASSFWVKGAGPGYTF.

This clonotype was detected a few times. The chain couples TRBV5-1 to TRBJ2-2; 7 nucleotides match TRBD2. V was clipped by 3 bases and J by 6 bases; unmatched bases: 14. Germline values: CDR1 SGHRS, CDR2 YFSETQ. There are 17 residues in the CDR3. This CDR3 is CASSSWLPNRGAGELFF. The CDR3 nucleotides are TGCGCCAGCAGCTCCTGGTTACCGAACCGGGGGGCCGGGGAGCTGTTTTTT.

This clonotype has more than one count but fewer than ten. The chain carries TRBV6-2 or TRBV6-3 and TRBJ1-2; D is unresolved. This CDR3 region has 11 residues. V lost 4 bases, J lost 7 bases, and 7 bases lay in between. Germline V gene data show CDR1 as MNHEY and CDR2 as SVGEGT. The CDR3 coding sequence is TGTGCCAGCAGTTGGCGGGGTGGCTACACCTTC. It translates to CASSWRGGYTF.

This clonotype was observed at least ten times. The chain uses TRBV19 and TRBJ2-2; D is unresolved. The V gene's germline CDR1 is LNHDA and CDR2 SQIVND (reference sequence). There are 13 residues in the CDR3. Trimming left V 0 bases short and J 5 bases short, with 4 bases between. DNA for the CDR3: TGTGCCAGTAGTATAGACTGGACCGGGGAGCTGTTTTTT. Protein product: CASSIDWTGELFF.

This clonotype was found once. The rearrangement joins TRBV4-1 to TRBJ2-2; 9 bases agree with TRBD2. V was pared by 1 base and J by 5 bases, with 8 bases of the junction left unmatched. The germline V gene encodes CDR1 MGHRA and CDR2 YSYEKL. This CDR3 comprises 17 residues. CDR3 DNA: TGCGCCAGCAGCCAAGTCGTACTAGCGGGTAGGACCGGGGAGCTGTTTTTT. It translates to CASSQVVLAGRTGELFF.

This clonotype showed up just a few times. This sequence joins TRBV12-3 or TRBV12-4 and TRBJ1-2; no clear D gene. Trimming cost V 2 bases and J 6 bases, with 10 bases left between them. The CDR3 sequence is 13 residues long. Here the CDR3 reads CASSLWGDDGYTF. DNA for the CDR3: TGTGCCAGCAGTTTATGGGGAGATGATGGCTACACCTTC.

J is TRBJ2-1 and V is TRBV12-3 or TRBV12-4; D is unresolved. This CDR3 has 11 amino acids. V lost 7 bases to trimming and J lost 6 bases, with 7 bases between them. This CDR3 reads CASTSVNEQFF. The DNA of the CDR3 is TGTGCCAGCACCTCTGTCAATGAGCAGTTCTTC.

This chain uses TRBV29-1 with TRBJ1-6; D is uncertain. Germline CDR1 is SQVTM and CDR2 is ANQGSEA. The V gene lost 4 bases and the J gene lost 9 bases, with 10 bases spanning the gap. The CDR3 runs 12 residues. The CDR3 sequence: CSVGGPGSPLHF. The DNA for the CDR3 is TGCAGCGTTGGAGGCCCAGGTTCACCCCTCCACTTT.

The chain is built from TRBV5-4 and TRBJ2-1; D remains unclear. Trimming left V 0 bases short and J 8 bases short, with 12 bases between. The CDR3 has 14 amino acids. Germline loops: CDR1 SGHNT, CDR2 YYREEE (reference sequence). Here the CDR3 reads CASSLAPSIDEQFF. The CDR3 DNA reads as TGTGCCAGCAGCTTGGCGCCCAGCATCGATGAGCAGTTCTTC.

This clonotype was seen only a few times. V and J are TRBV5-5 and TRBJ2-1, with 11 positions matching TRBD2. V shed 7 bases and J 7 bases; nucleotides not matched to a gene: 16. The CDR3 sequence is 17 residues long. The V gene's germline CDR1 is SGHKS and CDR2 YYEKEE (reference sequence). CDR3 in DNA: TGTGCCAGCCCCGGAGGAGTAGCGGGGGGGCCGCGGAATGAGCAGTTCTTC. Amino acid sequence: CASPGGVAGGPRNEQFF.